The sequence of this TCR beta chain was determined in a study of prognosis after radiotherapy for stage I lung cancer. The overall study: Metastases at distant sites emerged in several patients after radiotherapy, at a median of about 7 months, whereas around 15 showed no significant progression.

Blood, about 6 milliliters, was collected at each of two time points. Findings of the study overall: Reportedly, metastasis status was linked to differences in TRBV and TRBJ usage frequencies.

CDR1 and CDR2 from the germline V gene are MNHNS and SASEGT. The length of the CDR3 is 15 residues. V lost 2 bases and J lost 4, with 11 bases in between. By two-round multiplex PCR, the TCR beta CDR3 was amplified from genomic DNA. The authors ran first-round PCR with primers specific to each TRBV and TRBJ gene. From the multiplex PCR reads, TCRdb called clonotypes with MiXCR, one entry per CDR3 protein. The data contain 15,000 to 25,000 distinct CDR3 sequences, about a quarter of them seen just once; the ten biggest clones take up about 20%. For this clonotype: Its antigen is not identified. This likely came from a read error, as a far larger clone is one base away.

Sequenced here: PBMCs, sampled before or after stereotactic body radiation therapy (not recorded which). The chain links TRBV6-1 to TRBJ2-2; a possible D gene is TRBD1 (5 bases). The source is a donor aged 50 or older with non-small cell lung cancer. This CDR3 is CASSETRDSTGELFF. For the CDR3, the DNA is TGTGCCAGCAGTGAAACCAGGGATTCCACCGGGGAGCTGTTTTTT.